This TCR beta chain is drawn from a study of human T cells and chemical hapten exposure. Overall study context: Slight volume differences across pooled libraries mainly accounted for varying per-sample TCR yields.

Time point here: healthy volunteer bleed at 2 weeks. Unfractionated whole blood served as the source for total RNA extraction. Each cDNA molecule in the library carried unique molecular identifiers. From the RACE reads, TCRdb called clonotypes with MiXCR, one entry per CDR3 protein. Of 85,000 to 95,000 distinct CDR3 sequences in the sample, 8.5% to 9% are singletons; the top ten hold about 3%. CDR3 length: 19 residues. With 4 bases clipped from V and 2 bases from J, the junction kept 14 bases outside the gene matches. Germline assignment: CDR1 SGHAT and CDR2 FQNNGV. Sequencing used whole blood. This chain links TRBV11-2 with TRBJ2-1, with 10 nucleotides matching TRBD2. The TCR originated in a female donor in good health. Some clones in this sample may be carry-over from other donors' samples. CDR3 DNA sequence: TGTGCCAGCAGCTCAGACGGGCTAGCGGGAGTAACGGCCTACAATGAGCAGTTCTTC. Amino acid sequence: CASSSDGLAGVTAYNEQFF. Drawing the rest from reference TRBV11-2 and TRBJ2-1, the complete variable domain is EAGVAQSPRYKIIEKRQSVAFWCNPISGHATLYWYQQILGQGPKLLIQFQNNGVVDDSQLPKDRFSAERLKGVDSTLKIQPAKLEDSAVYLCASSSDGLAGVTAYNEQFFGPGTRLTVL.